The 10 T cell receptor beta chains below come from one sample, sequenced in a study of response to subunit inactivated influenza vaccine. TCRdb processed the RT-PCR reads anew with MiXCR; each CDR3 protein has one entry. The sample lists about 780,000 distinct CDR3 sequences, about 18% occurring once. The source material was PBMCs from blood, sampled roughly 5 days after vaccination. Source of these receptors: a man between 45 and 60 years old who received an inactivated influenza vaccine.

The chain couples TRBV5-1 to TRBJ1-3; D gene ambiguous. V was clipped by 4 bases and J by 6 bases, with 11 bases between them. The germline V gene encodes CDR1 SGHRS and CDR2 YFSETQ. This CDR3 has 13 amino acids. The CDR3 reads CASSLPEQNTIYF. For the CDR3, the DNA is TGCGCCAGCAGCCTCCCCGAGCAAAACACCATATATTTT.

The J gene is TRBJ2-5, the V gene TRBV5-1; D assignment may be TRBD1 or TRBD2 (5 bases each). CDR1 SGHRS and CDR2 YFSETQ come from the germline V gene. The CDR3 contains 13 residues. Trimming removed 0 bases from V and 9 bases from J, with 12 bases in between. The CDR3 here is CASSLARDEAQYF. The CDR3 bases are TGCGCCAGCAGCTTGGCCAGGGACGAGGCCCAGTACTTC.

V gene TRBV5-4 combines with J gene TRBJ2-1; no firm D call. The CDR3 covers 14 residues. The germline gives CDR1 SGHNT, CDR2 YYREEE (reference sequence). Trimming took off 0 bases at V and 7 bases at J, with 11 bases between the two ends. Here the CDR3 reads CASSLVGTRNEQFF. CDR3 DNA: TGTGCCAGCAGCTTGGTCGGTACGAGAAATGAGCAGTTCTTC.

J is TRBJ1-1 and V is TRBV5-1, with D uncertain. This CDR3 region has 15 residues. CDR1 is SGHRS, CDR2 YFSETQ, per germline. Trimming took 5 bases from V and 2 from J, leaving 16 bases between them. In nucleotides, the CDR3 is TGCGCCAGCAGACCTGGTTGGGGTGAAAACACTGAAGCTTTCTTT. Its translation: CASRPGWGENTEAFF.

This clonotype appeared many times. The rearrangement joins TRBV12-3 or TRBV12-4 to TRBJ2-1, with 8 positions matching TRBD1. The CDR3 totals 13 residues. V shed 0 bases, J shed 15 bases, and the junction held 7 bases outside the gene matches. The CDR3 coding sequence is TGTGCCAGCAGTTTAGCGCGGACAGGGATTTTGTTCTTC. Protein: CASSLARTGILFF.

This clonotype came up a few times. The V gene is TRBV29-1, the J gene TRBJ2-5, with D possibly TRBD2 on 6 matching bases. Germline V CDR1 and CDR2: SQVTM, ANQGSEA. The CDR3 contains 14 residues. V lost 4 bases and J lost 0, with 12 bases in between. DNA of the CDR3: TGCAGCGTTGTGGGGCGGGGCCACCAAGAGACCCAGTACTTC. It encodes CSVVGRGHQETQYF.

The V call is TRBV4-2, the J call TRBJ2-5, with TRBD2 as a possible D gene (5 bases). From germline, CDR1 is LGHNA and CDR2 YNFKEQ. V was pared by 8 bases and J by 5 bases, with 18 bases between. This CDR3 is 14 amino acids long. CDR3: CASAPAFRGETQYF. DNA for the CDR3: TGTGCCAGCGCACCGGCCTTCCGAGGGGAGACCCAGTACTTC.

The CDR3 is CAISDLPGTGPDTQYF. CDR3 bases: TGTGCCATCAGTGATCTCCCTGGGACAGGGCCAGATACGCAGTATTTT. The V and J genes are TRBV10-3 and TRBJ2-3; 9 nucleotides match TRBD1. The CDR3 consists of 16 residues. The germline gives CDR1 ENHRY, CDR2 SYGVKD. J was trimmed by 4 bases and V by 3 bases; bases with no gene match: 8.

In this sample, this clonotype turned up a few times. The chain uses TRBV6-2 or TRBV6-3 and TRBJ2-2; tentatively, D is TRBD2 (6 bases). In germline, CDR1 is MNHEY, CDR2 SVGEGT. The CDR3 is made up of 15 amino acids. The V end lost 6 bases, the J end lost 6 bases, and 17 bases lay between the germline ends. CDR3 region: CASRDLAWGAGELFF. CDR3 DNA: TGTGCCAGCAGAGACCTCGCGTGGGGGGCCGGGGAGCTGTTTTTT.

The chain joins TRBV6-2 or TRBV6-3 to TRBJ2-1, with TRBD2 identical over 10 bases. This CDR3 has 15 amino acids. Per the germline V gene, CDR1 is MNHEY and CDR2 is SVGEGT. V shed 6 bases, J shed 3 bases, and the junction held 5 bases outside the gene matches. The CDR3 coding sequence is TGTGCCAGCAGGACGGGACTAGCGTTCTACAATGAGCAGTTCTTC. Translation gives CASRTGLAFYNEQFF.